The 15 T cell receptor beta chains below were found in one sample sequenced in a study of shared T cell receptors in the human thymus. Here immunoSEQ multiplex PCR was the method, and the copy in TCRdb shows in-frame clones only, minus some. Altogether about 540,000 clones are present, about 84% being singletons, with the ten largest covering 0.01% to 0.015%. This same sample was also part of a study on human thymus T cells.

Material: thymocytes. These receptors were obtained from a boy in the first two years of life with a congenital heart defect.

Here the CDR3 reads CASTPWTGGSSYEQYF. CDR3 coding DNA: TGTGCCAGCACGCCCTGGACAGGAGGGTCGTCCTACGAGCAGTACTTC. V usage is TRBV6-6 and J usage is TRBJ2-7, with a weak D call TRBD1 (7 bases). Germline V gene data show CDR1 as MNHNY and CDR2 as SVGAGI (reference sequence). V dropped 7 bases and J dropped 1 base, with 20 bases sitting between them. The CDR3 loop spans 16 amino acids.

This clone was observed a few times. This chain joins TRBV7-5 and TRBJ2-7; TRBD2 is the table's D call and was not checked against the DNA. TRBV7-5 counts as a pseudogene. The length of the CDR3 is 15 residues. CDR3 DNA sequence: TGTGCCAGAAGCTTCGCCCCCAGAGGAACCTACGAGCAGTACTTC. It specifies CARSFAPRGTYEQYF.

The J gene is TRBJ1-2, the V gene TRBV7-2, with D unresolved. The V end lost 5 bases, the J end lost 3 bases, and 10 bases lay between the germline ends. Germline loops: CDR1 SGHTA, CDR2 FQGNSA. The CDR3 runs 13 residues. The CDR3 sequence: CASSPQRYYGYTF. The CDR3 DNA reads TGTGCCAGCAGCCCCCAACGGTACTATGGCTACACCTTC.

This clone has a handful of counts. The chain employs TRBV27 and TRBJ1-1; tentatively, D is TRBD1 (5 bases). The CDR3 length is 13 residues. The germline V gene encodes CDR1 MNHEY and CDR2 SMNVEV (reference sequence). V was pared by 6 bases and J by 4 bases, with 12 bases between. The CDR3: CASRAGFATEAFF. CDR3 nucleotides: TGTGCCAGCAGAGCAGGGTTTGCCACTGAAGCTTTCTTT.

The gene calls are TRBV23-1 and TRBJ1-5, with D hard to call. TRBV23-1 is an open reading frame, and its role is uncertain. CDR3 length: 11 residues. V was pared by 4 bases and J by 7 bases, with 5 bases between. For the CDR3, the DNA is TGCGCCAGCAGTCCCATGCAGCCCCAGCATTTT. This translates into CASSPMQPQHF.

This chain connects TRBV6-6 to TRBJ2-7; 7 bases fit TRBD2. The V segment lost 2 bases and the J segment 3 bases; nucleotides outside the gene matches: 1. CDR1 is MNHNY and CDR2 is SVGAGI in the germline V gene (reference sequence). CDR3 size: 13 residues. The CDR3 coding sequence is TGTGCCAGCAGTTACGGACTAGTCTACGAGCAGTACTTC. This gives the protein CASSYGLVYEQYF.

CDR3 protein: CASSCGQGAFSGANVLTF. For the CDR3, the DNA is TGCGCCAGCAGCTGTGGACAGGGTGCCTTTTCTGGGGCCAACGTCCTGACTTTC. The V call is TRBV5-1, the J call TRBJ2-6; the match to TRBD1 covers 8 bases. With 3 bases clipped from V and 1 base from J, the junction kept 9 bases outside the gene matches. Germline V gene sequence: CDR1 SGHRS, CDR2 YFSETQ. CDR3 length: 18 residues.

This clone was detected a few times. This chain links TRBV27 with TRBJ2-3, with 15 nucleotides matching TRBD2. The V segment lost 6 bases and the J segment 8 bases; nucleotides outside the gene matches: 9. CDR1 is MNHEY, CDR2 SMNVEV, per germline (reference sequence). This CDR3 is 16 amino acids long. This CDR3 is CASRRTSGRVAGTQYF. CDR3 nucleotides: TGTGCCAGCAGACGGACTAGCGGGAGGGTCGCGGGTACGCAGTATTTT.

The chain employs TRBV5-8 and TRBJ2-3; 8 nucleotides align to TRBD2. This CDR3 has 15 residues. Germline CDR1 and CDR2: SGHTS and YDEGEE. V shed 3 bases and J 5 bases; nucleotides not matched to a gene: 8. CDR3 in amino acids: CASSSPPGGEDTQYF. CDR3 DNA sequence: TGTGCCAGCAGCTCCCCCCCGGGGGGGGAAGATACGCAGTATTTT. The full variable domain, with the rest looked up from reference TRBV5-8 and TRBJ2-3, is EAGVTQSPTHLIKTRGQQATLRCSPISGHTSVYWYQQALGLGLQFLLWYDEGEERNRGNFPPRFSGRQFPNYSSELNVNALELEDSALYLCASSSPPGGEDTQYFGPGTRLTVL.

The genes are TRBV5-1 and TRBJ2-3; D might be TRBD2 (5 bases). CDR1 and CDR2 (germline): SGHRS, YFSETQ. Trimming shortened V by 0 bases and J by 3 bases, and 11 bases separated the two germline ends. The CDR3 loop spans 15 amino acids. The CDR3 bases are TGCGCCAGCAGCTTGGTTCTGCGAGGGACAGATACGCAGTATTTT. Translated: CASSLVLRGTDTQYF. Based on the CDR3 plus reference TRBV5-1 and TRBJ2-3, the full variable domain is KAGVTQTPRYLIKTRGQQVTLSCSPISGHRSVSWYQQTPGQGLQFLFEYFSETQRNKGNFPGRFSGRQFSNSRSEMNVSTLELGDSALYLCASSLVLRGTDTQYFGPGTRLTVL.

The rearrangement joins TRBV6-1 to TRBJ1-3; 7 bases map to TRBD1. V trimming: 5 bases; J trimming: 4 bases; junction bases outside the gene matches: 2. Germline V gene data show CDR1 as MNHNS and CDR2 as SASEGT. The CDR3 sequence is 13 residues long. The CDR3 spells CASSRQGGNTIYF. As DNA, the CDR3 is TGTGCCAGCAGTCGACAGGGCGGAAACACCATATATTTT.

The genes are TRBV27 and TRBJ2-5; 7 nucleotides line up with TRBD2. The tail of the sequence fits TRBJ2-7 better, so the J call may be wrong. CDR1 and CDR2 from the germline V gene are MNHEY and SMNVEV (reference sequence). This CDR3 contains 15 residues. CDR3 sequence: CASSLRAAGSDEQYF. CDR3 nucleotides: TGTGCCAGCAGTTTAAGGGCAGCGGGATCTGACGAGCAGTACTTC.

The gene calls are TRBV30 and TRBJ1-4; tentatively, D is TRBD1 (6 bases). V was pared by 0 bases and J by 4 bases, with 12 bases between. This CDR3 comprises 15 residues. Germline V gene data show CDR1 as GTSNPN and CDR2 as SVGIG (reference sequence). CDR3 amino acids: CAWSVSRQVNEKLFF. In nucleotides, the CDR3 is TGTGCCTGGAGTGTATCGCGACAGGTTAATGAAAAACTGTTTTTT.

This clone was recorded a few times. The chain uses TRBV30 and TRBJ2-1, with 12 bases aligning to TRBD2. Germline V gene data show CDR1 as GTSNPN and CDR2 as SVGIG (reference sequence). V gave up 3 bases and J gave up 5 bases; unmatched junction bases: 2. The CDR3 extends over 14 amino acids. The CDR3 region has the DNA TGTGCCTGGAGACTAGCGGGAGGAAACAATGAGCAGTTCTTC. Its translation: CAWRLAGGNNEQFF.

The chain recombines TRBV6-1 with TRBJ1-5; 8 nucleotides agree with TRBD1. V shed 0 bases, J shed 0 bases, and the junction held 10 bases outside the gene matches. From germline, CDR1 is MNHNS and CDR2 SASEGT. This CDR3 is 19 amino acids long. In DNA, the CDR3 is TGTGCCAGCAGTGAAGCCAGGGGGCTTGCGACATATAGCAATCAGCCCCAGCATTTT. Translation gives CASSEARGLATYSNQPQHF.